Each of the 8 T cell receptor beta chains below was sequenced from the same sample in a study of T cell repertoires in cytomegalovirus infection. TCRdb re-called the reads with MiXCR, one entry per CDR3 protein. The sample records around 630,000 distinct CDR3 sequences, 24% being singletons. Sequenced input: CD8+ T cells from PBMCs. These receptors were obtained from a human donor in good health (CMV status not recorded). Some clones in this sample may be carry-over from other donors' samples.

The table lists this clonotype with many counts. Here the CDR3 DNA reads TGTGCTAGTGGTTTGGTACTCGAATCCACGACAGGGGGTAAAACTGAAGCTTTCTTT. This encodes CASGLVLESTTGGKTEAFF. The chain has TRBV12-5 and TRBJ1-1, with 9 bases lining up with TRBD1. CDR3 size: 19 residues. In germline, CDR1 is LGHNT, CDR2 FRNRAP. J was trimmed by 5 bases and V by 0 bases; bases with no gene match: 16.

This clonotype was observed many times. The chain couples TRBV7-8 to TRBJ1-1, with a possible D match to TRBD1 (5 bases). The CDR3 extends over 13 amino acids. Germline V CDR1 and CDR2: SGHVS, FQNEAQ. V dropped 6 bases and J dropped 8 bases, with 16 bases sitting between them. CDR3 loop: CASSFDSFPEAFF. The CDR3 DNA follows: TGTGCCAGCAGTTTCGACAGTTTCCCGGAAGCTTTCTTT.

The rearrangement joins TRBV7-9 to TRBJ2-3; TRBD2 matches at 13 bases. The J segment lost 3 bases and the V segment lost 4 bases, leaving 10 bases of the junction unmatched. Germline CDR1 is SEHNR and CDR2 is FQNEAQ (reference sequence). CDR3 length: 18 residues. The CDR3 loop is CASSSPIGLAGETDTQYF. The DNA for the CDR3 is TGTGCCAGCAGCTCCCCCATAGGACTAGCGGGGGAGACAGATACGCAGTATTTT.

This chain links TRBV5-6 with TRBJ1-3, with D unclear. V was cut by 1 base and J by 0 bases, with 20 bases left in between. CDR3 length: 19 amino acids. Germline V CDR1 and CDR2: SGHDT, YYEEEE. CDR3 region: CASSLIRVRGHSSGNTIYF. CDR3 sequence (DNA): TGTGCCAGCAGCTTGATCCGCGTGAGAGGCCATAGCTCTGGAAACACCATATATTTT.

This chain links TRBV28 with TRBJ1-1; D is ambiguous. V was cut by 4 bases and J by 6 bases, with 6 bases left in between. This CDR3 contains 11 residues. Germline values: CDR1 MDHEN, CDR2 SYDVKM. CDR3 coding DNA: TGTGCCAGCAGTTCGGAAGCTGAAGCTTTCTTT. Encoded protein: CASSSEAEAFF.

In this sample, this clonotype turned up a few times. Compared with germline, one end of the junction differs, possibly owing to a read error. The genes are TRBV4-1 and TRBJ2-1, with 11 bases that match TRBD2. Germline-derived CDR1 and CDR2 are MGHRA and YSYEKL. This CDR3 has 15 amino acids. This CDR3 reads CASSWTSGPPNDQFF. CDR3 coding DNA: TGCGCCAGCAGCTGGACTAGCGGGCCACCCAATGACCAGTTCTTC.

This clonotype was observed a few times. The chain couples TRBV25-1 to TRBJ2-1, with 7 bases identical to TRBD1. The CDR3 totals 15 residues. The ends lost 3 bases at V and 0 bases at J; junction bases unmatched: 2. The germline gives CDR1 MGHDK, CDR2 SYGVNS. This chain's CDR3 is CASSEGQYSYNEQFF. CDR3 coding DNA: TGTGCCAGCAGTGAGGGACAGTACTCCTACAATGAGCAGTTCTTC.

The CDR3 protein is CASSRRTGNPDTQYF. DNA for the CDR3: TGTGCCAGCAGCCGCAGAACAGGGAACCCAGATACGCAGTATTTT. The chain links TRBV4-2 to TRBJ2-3; perhaps TRBD1 as D (6 bases). The V gene lost 4 bases and the J gene lost 4 bases, with 15 bases spanning the gap. From germline, CDR1 is LGHNA and CDR2 YNFKEQ. The CDR3 spans 15 residues.